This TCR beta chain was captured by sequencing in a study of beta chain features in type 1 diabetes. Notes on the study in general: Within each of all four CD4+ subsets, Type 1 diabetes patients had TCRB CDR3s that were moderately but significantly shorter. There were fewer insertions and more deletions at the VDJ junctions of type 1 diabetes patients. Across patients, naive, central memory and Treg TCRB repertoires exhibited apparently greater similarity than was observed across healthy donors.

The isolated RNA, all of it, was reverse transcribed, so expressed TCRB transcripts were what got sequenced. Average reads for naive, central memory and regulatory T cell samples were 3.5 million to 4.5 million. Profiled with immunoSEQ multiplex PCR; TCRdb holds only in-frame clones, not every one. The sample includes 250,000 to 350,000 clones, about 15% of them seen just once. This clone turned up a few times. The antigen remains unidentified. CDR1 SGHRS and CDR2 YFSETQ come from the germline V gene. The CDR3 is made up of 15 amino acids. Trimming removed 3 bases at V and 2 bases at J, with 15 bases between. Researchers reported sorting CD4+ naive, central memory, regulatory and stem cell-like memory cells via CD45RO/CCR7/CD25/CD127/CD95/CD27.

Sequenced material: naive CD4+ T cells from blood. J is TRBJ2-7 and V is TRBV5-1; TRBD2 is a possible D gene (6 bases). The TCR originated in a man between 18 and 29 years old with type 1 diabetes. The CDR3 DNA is TGCGCCAGCAGCTCCACGGGGGTAAGAGCCTACGAGCAGTACTTC. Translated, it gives CASSSTGVRAYEQYF.